These 17 T cell receptor beta chains were all obtained from the same sample, sequenced in a study of blood T cell repertoires in COVID-19. Measured with immunoSEQ multiplex PCR; TCRdb has only the in-frame clones, and not every one. This sample has around 200,000 clones; 85% to 90% occur once, and the top ten carry 6.2%. Sequencing was done on a sample of peripheral blood. All receptors derive from a man between 60 and 75 years old who had recovered from COVID-19.

The chain carries TRBV30 and TRBJ2-1; perhaps TRBD2 as D (5 bases). Germline assignment: CDR1 GTSNPN and CDR2 SVGIG (reference sequence). CDR3 size: 14 residues. V shed 0 bases and J shed 10 bases, with 16 bases lying between them. The CDR3 nucleotides are TGTGCCTGGAGTGTAAACCGGCTAGCCGGGGAGCAGTTCTTC. This gives the protein CAWSVNRLAGEQFF.

CDR3: CASSVRTSGDGNEQFF. The CDR3 coding sequence is TGTGCCAGCAGCGTAAGGACTAGCGGGGATGGGAATGAGCAGTTCTTC. V usage is TRBV7-9 and J usage is TRBJ2-1, with 12 nucleotides matching TRBD2. This CDR3 is built from 16 residues. Trimming took 5 bases from V and 7 from J; bases not matched to a gene: 9. CDR1 and CDR2 from the germline V gene are SEHNR and FQNEAQ (reference sequence). Based on the CDR3 plus reference TRBV7-9 and TRBJ2-1, the full variable domain is DTGVSQNPRHKITKRGQNVTFRCDPISEHNRLYWYRQTLGQGPEFLTYFQNEAQLEKSRLLSDRFSAERPKGSFSTLEIQRTEQGDSAMYLCASSVRTSGDGNEQFFGPGTRLTVL.

The rearrangement joins TRBV27 to TRBJ2-7, with 14 bases that match TRBD2. Per the germline V gene, CDR1 is MNHEY and CDR2 is SMNVEV (reference sequence). The CDR3 has 16 residues. V lost 3 bases to trimming and J lost 11 bases; unmatched junction nucleotides: 12. CDR3 in DNA: TGTGCCAGCAGTTTTACCGTTGGCGGGACTAGCGGGAGAAAGTACTTC. It codes for CASSFTVGGTSGRKYF.

Written as DNA, the CDR3 is TGTGCCAGCAGTTTGTCAGGGCCCTATAATTCACCCCTCCACTTT. It specifies CASSLSGPYNSPLHF. This chain links TRBV27 with TRBJ1-6; D possibly corresponds to TRBD1 (5 bases). Trimming pared 3 bases from V and 2 bases from J, leaving 8 bases between. This CDR3 region has 15 residues. In germline, CDR1 is MNHEY, CDR2 SMNVEV (reference sequence).

This clone has just a few counts. The chain combines TRBV23-1 with TRBJ2-5, with a possible D match to TRBD2 (5 bases). TRBV23-1 is annotated as an ORF whose role is uncertain. This CDR3 is 19 amino acids long. The ends were cut back, 0 bases at V and 4 bases at J, with 24 bases in the middle. DNA for the CDR3: TGCGCCAGCAGTCAATCCACGACGGACGGTTCGGGAACCCGAGAGACCCAGTACTTC. Translating it yields CASSQSTTDGSGTRETQYF.

The chain couples TRBV7-9 to TRBJ2-7; D possibly corresponds to TRBD2 (5 bases). The length of the CDR3 is 17 residues. V dropped 0 bases and J dropped 3 bases, with 18 bases sitting between them. Germline loops: CDR1 SEHNR, CDR2 FQNEAQ (reference sequence). CDR3: CASSLAGGGGPDYEQYF. As DNA, the CDR3 is TGTGCCAGCAGCTTAGCTGGAGGCGGCGGTCCTGACTACGAGCAGTACTTC.

The V call is TRBV4-3, the J call TRBJ1-1; D remains ambiguous. The CDR3 extends over 13 amino acids. Germline V gene sequence: CDR1 LGHNA, CDR2 YSLEER. Trimming removed 6 bases from V and 2 bases from J, with 10 bases in between. The CDR3 DNA sequence: TGCGCCAGCAGTCTACTAATAAACACTGAAGCTTTCTTT. It translates to CASSLLINTEAFF.

V usage is TRBV21-1 and J usage is TRBJ2-7; the DNA was not compared with TRBD2, the D call given in the table. TRBV21-1 is assigned pseudogene status. The CDR3 is made up of 13 amino acids. CDR3 bases: TGTGCCAGCAACGAAGAGCCTAACTACGAGCAGTACTTC. Encoded protein: CASNEEPNYEQYF.

V and J are TRBV28 and TRBJ1-4, with 9 bases fitting TRBD1. Germline-derived CDR1 and CDR2 are MDHEN and SYDVKM. V lost 8 bases and J lost 4; bases outside the gene matches: 2. CDR3 length: 13 residues. The CDR3 protein is CASWDRDNEKLFF. The CDR3 DNA reads TGTGCCAGCTGGGACAGGGATAATGAAAAACTGTTTTTT.

This chain connects TRBV2 to TRBJ2-7; the D gene is possibly TRBD1 (6 bases). Per germline, CDR1 SNHLY and CDR2 FYNNEI. Trimming removed 8 bases from V and 0 bases from J, with 8 bases in between. The CDR3 has 12 amino acids. CDR3 coding DNA: TGTGCCAGCCGGGACAACTCCTACGAGCAGTACTTC. This sequence encodes CASRDNSYEQYF.

This clone was observed once. The V gene is TRBV5-1, the J gene TRBJ2-3; 8 bases line up with TRBD2. Trimming took 3 bases from V and 6 from J; bases not matched to a gene: 9. The V gene's germline CDR1 is SGHRS and CDR2 YFSETQ. The CDR3 totals 15 residues. The CDR3 region is CASSSGLAGGDTQYF. DNA for the CDR3: TGCGCCAGCAGCTCCGGACTAGCCGGTGGGGATACGCAGTATTTT.

The rearrangement uses TRBV28 and TRBJ2-1, with a tentative D call TRBD1 (5 bases). The CDR3 is 15 amino acids. Germline CDR1 reads MDHEN; CDR2 reads SYDVKM. Between the trimmed V and J ends, which lost 2 bases and 7 bases, there was a span of 15 bases. CDR3 nucleotide sequence: TGTGCCAGCAGTTTAATACGGCCCAAGGGGAATGAGCAGTTCTTC. It encodes CASSLIRPKGNEQFF.

The chain uses TRBV6-2 or TRBV6-3 and TRBJ2-5; TRBD2 aligns across 11 bases. Germline CDR1 is MNHEY and CDR2 is SVGEGT. The V and J ends lost 5 bases and 5 bases, in that order; junction bases with no gene match: 4. CDR3 length: 14 amino acids. The chain's CDR3 is CASSQGTSGETQYF. The CDR3 DNA follows: TGTGCCAGCAGTCAGGGGACTAGCGGTGAGACCCAGTACTTC.

The rearrangement uses TRBV5-4 and TRBJ2-7, with TRBD2 matching over 12 bases. Germline V CDR1 and CDR2: SGHNT, YYREEE (reference sequence). J was trimmed by 2 bases and V by 4 bases; bases with no gene match: 7. This CDR3 has 16 amino acids. CDR3 residues: CASSAPTSGGTYEQYF. The CDR3 DNA reads as TGTGCCAGCAGCGCCCCTACTAGCGGGGGGACCTACGAGCAGTACTTC.

This clone was recorded a few times. The chain links TRBV6-6 to TRBJ1-1; 11 bases line up with TRBD1. Germline V gives CDR1 MNHNY, CDR2 SVGAGI (reference sequence). J gave up 5 bases and V 7 bases, and 9 bases lay outside the gene matches. This CDR3 contains 15 residues. This CDR3 is CASTLPGQGGTEAFF. The CDR3 region has the DNA TGTGCCAGCACCTTACCGGGACAGGGGGGGACTGAAGCTTTCTTT.

V gene TRBV18 combines with J gene TRBJ2-7, with D unclear. In germline, CDR1 is KGHSH, CDR2 LQKENI. V shed 3 bases and J shed 3 bases, with 9 bases lying between them. This CDR3 spans 13 amino acids. CDR3 sequence: CASSPPGFYEQYF. CDR3 DNA: TGTGCCAGCTCACCCCCCGGGTTCTACGAGCAGTACTTC. Using reference TRBV18 and TRBJ2-7 for the parts outside the CDR3, the full variable domain is NAGVMQNPRHLVRRRGQEARLRCSPMKGHSHVYWYRQLPEEGLKFMVYLQKENIIDESGMPKERFSAEFPKEGPSILRIQQVVRGDSAAYFCASSPPGFYEQYFGPGTRLTVT.

The chain links TRBV2 to TRBJ1-2; 10 nucleotides agree with TRBD1. V was clipped by 4 bases and J by 8 bases; unmatched bases: 13. There are 16 residues in the CDR3. CDR1 and CDR2 (germline): SNHLY, FYNNEI. The CDR3 sequence is CASSATLRDRGGGYTF. The CDR3 nucleotides are TGTGCCAGCAGTGCCACCTTACGGGACAGGGGAGGAGGCTACACCTTC.